The present T cell receptor beta chain was sequenced within a study of blood T cell repertoires in COVID-19. Across the study: Whether acute or convalescent, the COVID-19 samples came from the United States, Italy and Spain.

This table comes from immunoSEQ multiplex PCR, and its TCRdb copy is limited to in-frame clones, with some not included. The sample lists under 250,000 clones; around nine tenths were seen once. The V and J ends lost 3 bases and 2 bases respectively, with 17 bases between them. Germline values: CDR1 MDHEN, CDR2 SYDVKM. This CDR3 region has 16 residues. This sequence originates from a man aged 55-75 years with COVID-19, enrolled during active disease. The genes are TRBV28 and TRBJ2-7; no clear D gene. Sequenced sample: peripheral blood. CDR3 sequence: CASSFRRWLEAYEQYF. The CDR3 region has the DNA TGTGCCAGCAGTTTCCGCCGATGGCTAGAGGCCTACGAGCAGTACTTC.